Following are 30 T cell receptor beta chains from one sample sequenced in a study of cytomegalovirus exposure and HLA in healthy donors. Profiled with immunoSEQ multiplex PCR; TCRdb holds only in-frame clones, not every one. The table lists some 170,000 clones, around 87% of them singletons. Specimen: PBMCs. These receptors all stem from a young woman in good health and CMV-seronegative.

The chain links TRBV13 to TRBJ2-7; the D is unclear. CDR1 PRHDT and CDR2 FYEKMQ come from the germline V gene (reference sequence). The germline V and J ends were trimmed by 0 bases and 3 bases, with 3 bases remaining between them. The CDR3 contains 12 residues. CDR3 sequence: CASSLGNYEQYF. The CDR3 region has the DNA TGTGCCAGCAGCTTAGGCAACTACGAGCAGTACTTC.

J is TRBJ1-1 and V is TRBV18, with 9 bases lining up with TRBD1. Germline V gene sequence: CDR1 KGHSH, CDR2 LQKENI. V gave up 4 bases and J gave up 4 bases; unmatched junction bases: 4. The CDR3 consists of 14 residues. The chain's CDR3 is CASSLNRGPTEAFF. CDR3 DNA: TGTGCCAGCTCACTCAACAGGGGGCCCACTGAAGCTTTCTTT.

The chain uses TRBV6-5 and TRBJ1-1; a possible D gene is TRBD1 (5 bases). The CDR3 sequence is 14 residues long. CDR1 MNHEY and CDR2 SVGAGI come from the germline V gene. V was clipped by 2 bases and J by 7 bases, with 14 bases between them. The CDR3 DNA reads as TGTGCCAGCAGTTACGCGGGGACGGGGATTGAAGCTTTCTTT. This translates into CASSYAGTGIEAFF.

The rearrangement uses TRBV7-8 and TRBJ1-5, with no clear D. There are 13 residues in the CDR3. V shed 2 bases and J shed 9 bases, with 11 bases lying between them. Germline loops: CDR1 SGHVS, CDR2 FQNEAQ. CDR3 protein: CASSLRRERPQHF. The CDR3 nucleotides are TGTGCCAGCAGCTTAAGGAGGGAGCGGCCCCAGCATTTT.

This sequence joins TRBV2 and TRBJ1-6, with a possible D match to TRBD1 (6 bases). Looked up from germline, CDR1 is SNHLY and CDR2 is FYNNEI. The CDR3 loop spans 15 amino acids. Trimming took off 7 bases at V and 8 bases at J, with 18 bases between the two ends. CDR3 bases: TGTGCCAGCACCAACGACAGGACTAGAGATTCACCCCTCCACTTT. This gives the protein CASTNDRTRDSPLHF.

The gene calls are TRBV2 and TRBJ2-7, with a weak D call TRBD1 (6 bases). CDR3 length: 12 residues. Per the germline V gene, CDR1 is SNHLY and CDR2 is FYNNEI. Trimming stripped 2 bases from V and 5 bases from J, with 7 bases between. CDR3: CASSEWTDEQYF. The CDR3 nucleotides are TGTGCCAGCAGTGAATGGACAGACGAGCAGTACTTC.

The genes are TRBV30 and TRBJ1-1, with D unresolved. Trimming shortened V by 5 bases and J by 0 bases, and 13 bases separated the two germline ends. Germline V gene lookup returns CDR1 GTSNPN and CDR2 SVGIG (reference sequence). This CDR3 has 14 residues. The CDR3 region is CAWAWTELNTEAFF. The CDR3 nucleotides read TGTGCCTGGGCCTGGACTGAATTGAACACTGAAGCTTTCTTT.

The chain carries TRBV2 and TRBJ2-7, with D possibly matching TRBD1 (6 bases). Germline V lookup: CDR1 SNHLY, CDR2 FYNNEI. The ends were cut back, 8 bases at V and 2 bases at J, with 13 bases in the middle. The CDR3 extends over 13 amino acids. The CDR3 protein is CASRRQGTYEQYF. The CDR3 DNA follows: TGTGCCAGCCGGCGGCAGGGGACCTACGAGCAGTACTTC.

This chain connects TRBV4-2 to TRBJ2-1; D may be TRBD1 (6 bases). The CDR3 has 14 residues. Looked up from germline, CDR1 is LGHNA and CDR2 is YNFKEQ. The V and J ends lost 2 bases and 5 bases respectively, with 10 bases between them. The CDR3 region is CASSQLPGDNEQFF. CDR3 DNA: TGTGCCAGCAGCCAATTACCAGGGGACAATGAGCAGTTCTTC.

Of note for this clone: The junction departs from the called germline gene at one end, perhaps through a read error. The genes are TRBV7-7 and TRBJ1-1; a possible D gene is TRBD1 (6 bases). The CDR3 has 13 amino acids. Per the germline V gene, CDR1 is SSHAT and CDR2 is FNYEAQ (reference sequence). CDR3 sequence (DNA): TGTGCTAGCAGCTTAAGCACAGGGACCGAAGCTTTCTTT. It encodes CASSLSTGTEAFF.

This chain links TRBV6-5 with TRBJ1-4; D is uncertain. V dropped 6 bases and J dropped 8 bases, with 13 bases sitting between them. CDR3 length: 13 residues. Germline V gene sequence: CDR1 MNHEY, CDR2 SVGAGI. For the CDR3, the DNA is TGTGCCAGCAGACCCGACGGGATGGAAAAACTGTTTTTT. Translated, it gives CASRPDGMEKLFF.

The V and J genes are TRBV11-2 and TRBJ1-5, with D perhaps TRBD1 (6 bases). This CDR3 region has 15 residues. Germline assignment: CDR1 SGHAT and CDR2 FQNNGV. Between the trimmed V and J ends, which lost 4 bases and 4 bases, there was a span of 14 bases. Here the CDR3 DNA reads TGTGCCAGCAGCTACTCGACAGGCCTAAATCAGCCCCAGCATTTT. It specifies CASSYSTGLNQPQHF.

This chain uses TRBV5-6 with TRBJ2-3, with TRBD2 matching over 11 bases. The V segment lost 4 bases and the J segment 0 bases; nucleotides outside the gene matches: 13. The CDR3 consists of 19 residues. Germline CDR1 and CDR2: SGHDT and YYEEEE. Written as DNA, the CDR3 is TGTGCCAGCAGCCCTTGGCTAGCGGGGGGCCTTGTTAGCACAGATACGCAGTATTTT. Protein sequence: CASSPWLAGGLVSTDTQYF.

The chain has TRBV19 and TRBJ1-6; 8 bases agree with TRBD1. J lost 6 bases, V lost 6 bases, and 7 bases had no gene match. The CDR3 is made up of 15 amino acids. Germline CDR1 LNHDA, CDR2 SQIVND (reference sequence). The CDR3 nucleotides read TGTGCCAGTAGGAATACAGGGGGAGTTAATTCACCCCTCCACTTT. Translating gives CASRNTGGVNSPLHF.

The chain joins TRBV25-1 to TRBJ2-2, with D unresolved. The V gene's germline CDR1 is MGHDK and CDR2 SYGVNS. With 0 bases removed from V and 7 bases from J, the gap between germline ends came to 3 bases. The CDR3 length is 12 residues. DNA for the CDR3: TGTGCCAGCAGTGAATATAGCGGGGAGCTGTTTTTT. Residues: CASSEYSGELFF.

This chain joins TRBV19 and TRBJ2-1; 7 nucleotides match TRBD2. V trimming: 4 bases; J trimming: 10 bases; junction bases outside the gene matches: 4. Germline CDR1 and CDR2: LNHDA and SQIVND (reference sequence). CDR3 size: 12 residues. This chain's CDR3 is CASSTKAGEQFF. The CDR3 coding sequence is TGTGCCAGTAGTACCAAAGCGGGGGAGCAGTTCTTC.

The chain carries TRBV27 and TRBJ1-2; a possible D gene is TRBD1 (5 bases). The CDR3 runs to 12 residues. The ends were cut back, 3 bases at V and 5 bases at J, with 7 bases in the middle. Germline assignment: CDR1 MNHEY and CDR2 SMNVEV (reference sequence). The CDR3 nucleotides are TGTGCCAGCAGTTTTACAGGATATGGCTACACCTTC. Residues: CASSFTGYGYTF.

The rearrangement joins TRBV5-1 to TRBJ1-6; D unclear. The V end lost 2 bases, the J end lost 6 bases, and 15 bases lay between the germline ends. The CDR3 covers 16 residues. The germline CDR1 and CDR2 sequences are SGHRS and YFSETQ. CDR3 sequence reads: CASSFLPGMSNSPLHF. In nucleotides, the CDR3 is TGCGCCAGCAGCTTCCTTCCGGGGATGAGTAATTCACCCCTCCACTTT.

The V call is TRBV5-1, the J call TRBJ2-1, with TRBD1 identical over 8 bases. V dropped 0 bases and J dropped 7; count of bases not matched to a gene: 9. CDR1 and CDR2 (germline): SGHRS, YFSETQ. The CDR3 contains 16 residues. The CDR3 coding sequence is TGCGCCAGCAGCTTGGCCGCGACAGGGGCGGGGAATGAGCAGTTCTTC. As protein: CASSLAATGAGNEQFF.

V is TRBV5-6 and J is TRBJ1-2; 9 bases align to TRBD1. The CDR3 length is 13 residues. Germline V gene sequence: CDR1 SGHDT, CDR2 YYEEEE. The trim removed 5 bases at V and 5 bases at J, leaving 4 bases unmatched. CDR3 protein: CASRRQGEYGYTF. CDR3 DNA: TGTGCCAGCAGACGACAGGGGGAATATGGCTACACCTTC.

The V gene is TRBV19, the J gene TRBJ2-1, with TRBD2 identical over 10 bases. In germline, CDR1 is LNHDA, CDR2 SQIVND (reference sequence). The CDR3 spans 15 residues. The trim removed 5 bases at V and 4 bases at J, leaving 5 bases unmatched. The CDR3 DNA reads as TGTGCCAGTAGTCCTGGACTAGCGGATTACAATGAGCAGTTCTTC. This encodes CASSPGLADYNEQFF.

Only a few counts were recorded for this clone. The chain carries TRBV20-1 and TRBJ1-2; D uncertain. The V and J ends lost 4 bases and 7 bases respectively, with 7 bases between them. Germline CDR1 DFQATT, CDR2 SNEGSKA (reference sequence). The CDR3 runs 10 residues. Written as DNA, the CDR3 is TGCAGTGCTACGGGTGCTGGCTACACCTTC. This sequence encodes CSATGAGYTF.

Written as DNA, the CDR3 is TGTGCCAGCAGTTTATTCGGCGGGGGCGCGAACACCGGGGAGCTGTTTTTT. It encodes CASSLFGGGANTGELFF. The chain employs TRBV27 and TRBJ2-2, with D possibly matching TRBD2 (7 bases). Trimming pared 1 base from V and 0 bases from J, leaving 12 bases between. The CDR3 runs 17 residues. Germline V gives CDR1 MNHEY, CDR2 SMNVEV (reference sequence).

This sequence joins TRBV18 and TRBJ2-3; 8 bases are shared with TRBD1. V lost 0 bases and J lost 2; bases outside the gene matches: 4. Germline values: CDR1 KGHSH, CDR2 LQKENI. The length of the CDR3 is 16 residues. The CDR3: CASSPPNRGTTDTQYF. The CDR3, as DNA: TGTGCCAGCTCACCACCGAACAGGGGGACCACAGATACGCAGTATTTT.

The chain carries TRBV30 and TRBJ1-1, with D perhaps TRBD1 (5 bases). The CDR3 covers 14 residues. Trimming stripped 4 bases from V and 3 bases from J, with 15 bases between. Per the germline V gene, CDR1 is GTSNPN and CDR2 is SVGIG (reference sequence). The CDR3 protein is CAWIIPGVDTEAFF. In DNA, the CDR3 is TGTGCCTGGATTATTCCGGGGGTCGACACTGAAGCTTTCTTT.

V usage is TRBV5-1 and J usage is TRBJ2-2; a possible D gene is TRBD1 (6 bases). The CDR3 sequence is 15 residues long. Trimming took 3 bases from V and 0 from J, leaving 9 bases between them. Germline-derived CDR1 and CDR2 are SGHRS and YFSETQ. The CDR3 sequence is CASSSTGSNTGELFF. In nucleotides, the CDR3 is TGCGCCAGCAGCTCAACAGGGTCGAACACCGGGGAGCTGTTTTTT.

This sequence joins TRBV5-1 and TRBJ2-1, with D perhaps TRBD2 (5 bases). Germline CDR1 reads SGHRS; CDR2 reads YFSETQ. V lost 3 bases, J lost 8 bases, and 18 bases lay in between. This CDR3 is 15 amino acids long. In nucleotides, the CDR3 is TGCGCCAGCAGCTCAACTAGTAGGCTGCTGGATGAGCAGTTCTTC. It encodes CASSSTSRLLDEQFF.

The chain has TRBV5-1 and TRBJ1-2; TRBD1 aligns across 11 bases. The CDR3 extends over 17 amino acids. Germline loops: CDR1 SGHRS, CDR2 YFSETQ. V was clipped by 3 bases and J by 2 bases; unmatched bases: 9. The CDR3 is CASSWSRDRGWNYGYTF. The CDR3 coding sequence is TGCGCCAGCAGCTGGTCCCGGGACAGGGGGTGGAACTATGGCTACACCTTC.

This sequence joins TRBV11-3 and TRBJ2-1, with 9 nucleotides matching TRBD1. Germline lookup yields CDR1 SGHNT and CDR2 YENEEA. The CDR3 runs to 15 residues. The ends lost 1 base at V and 2 bases at J; junction bases unmatched: 0. CDR3 sequence (DNA): TGTGCCAGCAGCTTAGGGACAGGGGCCTACAATGAGCAGTTCTTC. Translation: CASSLGTGAYNEQFF.

This clone came up once. The chain uses TRBV7-9 and TRBJ2-3; TRBD1 agrees at 7 bases. Germline V gene data show CDR1 as SEHNR and CDR2 as FQNEAQ (reference sequence). CDR3 length: 17 amino acids. Trimming at V came to 4 bases and at J to 3 bases, leaving 13 bases not matched to a gene. The CDR3 is CASSSFGASRGTDTQYF. The CDR3 bases are TGTGCCAGCAGCTCCTTCGGGGCTAGCAGGGGGACAGATACGCAGTATTTT.